This entry concerns a single T cell receptor (beta chain). Its matching antigen is unknown. Tregs were sorted as CD4+CD25+CD127-/low cells. V dropped 0 bases and J dropped 9 bases, with 24 bases sitting between them. CDR3 length: 18 amino acids. Germline V gene sequence: CDR1 MNHEY, CDR2 SVGEGT. Study findings and constraints: In terms of TCR gene usage, tumor memory CD4+ T cells clustered together with blood and lymph node memory CD4+ cells, as well as with lymph node naive CD4+ cells.

One entry per CDR3 protein, called by TCRdb with MiXCR from the 5' RACE reads. The data contain approximately 57,000 distinct CDR3 sequences, around 20% of them singletons. The source material was tumor-infiltrating Tregs sorted from the breast tumor. This sequence was found in a female donor with breast cancer. The gene calls are TRBV6-2 or TRBV6-3 and TRBJ1-5; D may be TRBD1 (5 bases). CDR3 sequence: CASSYSPFRQPAVRPQHF. The CDR3 nucleotides read TGTGCCAGCAGTTACTCCCCTTTTCGACAGCCTGCGGTTAGGCCCCAGCATTTT.